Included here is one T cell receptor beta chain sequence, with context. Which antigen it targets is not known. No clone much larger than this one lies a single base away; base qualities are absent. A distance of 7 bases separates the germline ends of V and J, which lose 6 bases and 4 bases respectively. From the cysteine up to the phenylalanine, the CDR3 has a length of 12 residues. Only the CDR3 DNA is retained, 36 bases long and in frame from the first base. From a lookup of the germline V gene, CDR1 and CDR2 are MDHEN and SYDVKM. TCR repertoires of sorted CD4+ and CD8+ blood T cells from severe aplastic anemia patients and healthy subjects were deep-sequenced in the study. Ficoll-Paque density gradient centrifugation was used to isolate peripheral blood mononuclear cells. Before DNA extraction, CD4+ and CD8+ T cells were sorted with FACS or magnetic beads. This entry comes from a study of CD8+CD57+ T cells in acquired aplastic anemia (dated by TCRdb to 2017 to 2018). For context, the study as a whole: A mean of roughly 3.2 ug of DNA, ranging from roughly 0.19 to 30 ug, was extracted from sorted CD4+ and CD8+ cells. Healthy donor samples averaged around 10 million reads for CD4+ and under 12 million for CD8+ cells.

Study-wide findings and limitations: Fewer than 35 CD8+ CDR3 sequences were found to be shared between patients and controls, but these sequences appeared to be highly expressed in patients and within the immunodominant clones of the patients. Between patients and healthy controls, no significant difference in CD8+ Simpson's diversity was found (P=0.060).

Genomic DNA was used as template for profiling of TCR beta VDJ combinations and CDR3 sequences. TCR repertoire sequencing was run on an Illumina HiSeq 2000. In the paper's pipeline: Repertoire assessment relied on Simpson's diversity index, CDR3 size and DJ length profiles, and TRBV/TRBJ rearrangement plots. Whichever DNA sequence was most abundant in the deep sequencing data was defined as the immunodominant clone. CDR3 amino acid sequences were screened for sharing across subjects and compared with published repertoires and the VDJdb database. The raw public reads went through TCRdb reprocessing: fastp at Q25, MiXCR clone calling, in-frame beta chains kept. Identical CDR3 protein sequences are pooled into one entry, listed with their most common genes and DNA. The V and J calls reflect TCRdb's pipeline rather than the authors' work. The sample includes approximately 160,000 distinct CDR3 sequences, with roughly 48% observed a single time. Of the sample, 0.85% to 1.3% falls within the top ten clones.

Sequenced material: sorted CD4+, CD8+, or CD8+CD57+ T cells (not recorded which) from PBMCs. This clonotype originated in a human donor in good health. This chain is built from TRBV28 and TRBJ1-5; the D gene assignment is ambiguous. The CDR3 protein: CASSDSNQPQHF. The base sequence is TGTGCCAGCAGCGATTCAAATCAGCCCCAGCATTTT.